The 20 T cell receptor beta chains listed next were all sequenced from one sample in a study of technical replicates of blood from several donors. Sequencing was performed with immunoSEQ multiplex PCR; in TCRdb, only in-frame clones are kept and a portion is missing. The sample shows 56,000 or so clones, 90% to 95% of them seen only once. The material sequenced was PBMCs. These receptors were obtained from a human donor in good health. Some clones in this sample may be carry-over from other donors' samples.

This clone was seen just once. An end of the junction differs from the germline gene, which may be a read error. CDR3 region: CASRATSGGALVF. The DNA for the CDR3 is TGTGCCAGCAGGGCCACTAGCGGGGGAGCCTTGGTCTTC. The J gene is TRBJ2-1, the V gene TRBV6-5; TRBD2 matches at 11 bases. The CDR3 consists of 13 residues. CDR1 is MNHEY, CDR2 SVGAGI, per germline.

The gene calls are TRBV5-5 and TRBJ2-2; 9 bases are a match to TRBD1. CDR1 is SGHKS, CDR2 YYEKEE, per germline (reference sequence). V dropped 2 bases and J dropped 7; count of bases not matched to a gene: 12. The CDR3 runs 17 residues. CDR3 residues: CASSLVRDRAVHGELFF. The CDR3 DNA reads TGTGCCAGCAGCTTAGTCCGGGACAGGGCGGTTCACGGGGAGCTGTTTTTT. The full variable domain, its missing parts supplied by reference TRBV5-5 and TRBJ2-2, is DAGVTQSPTHLIKTRGQQVTLRCSPISGHKSVSWYQQVLGQGPQFIFQYYEKEERGRGNFPDRFSARQFPNYSSELNVNALLLGDSALYLCASSLVRDRAVHGELFFGEGSRLTVL.

The J gene is TRBJ1-6, the V gene TRBV2, with D possibly matching TRBD1 (6 bases). V was trimmed by 7 bases and J by 7 bases, leaving 11 bases between them. CDR1 is SNHLY, CDR2 FYNNEI, per germline. The CDR3 is 13 residues long. The CDR3 DNA reads TGTGCCAGCATTAGGGACAAAAATTCACCCCTCCACTTT. Translation gives CASIRDKNSPLHF.

The V gene is TRBV11-3, the J gene TRBJ2-1; 14 positions match TRBD2. CDR3 length: 16 amino acids. Trimming at V came to 4 bases and at J to 8 bases, leaving 7 bases not matched to a gene. Germline V gives CDR1 SGHNT, CDR2 YENEEA. This chain's CDR3 is CASSSRGLAGVYEQFF. CDR3 DNA sequence: TGTGCCAGCAGCTCCCGGGGACTAGCGGGAGTCTATGAGCAGTTCTTC.

The J gene is TRBJ1-4, the V gene TRBV7-2; D gene unclear. The CDR3 loop spans 15 amino acids. Trimming left V 7 bases short and J 2 bases short, with 14 bases between. CDR1 is SGHTA and CDR2 is FQGNSA in the germline V gene. The CDR3 coding sequence is TGTGCCAGCACCCTTGCCGGGAGCACTAATGAAAAACTGTTTTTT. It codes for CASTLAGSTNEKLFF.

The gene calls are TRBV5-4 and TRBJ2-7, with 8 bases matching TRBD2. Germline values: CDR1 SGHNT, CDR2 YYREEE (reference sequence). This CDR3 region has 15 residues. Unmatched junction bases numbered 12, after V lost 4 bases and J lost 6 bases. CDR3 in DNA: TGTGCCAGCAGCCCTCCGGGGAGCGGGAGAGGCGAGCAGTACTTC. The encoded protein is CASSPPGSGRGEQYF.

The J gene is TRBJ2-7, the V gene TRBV20-1, with a possible D match to TRBD1 (5 bases). This CDR3 contains 10 residues. Germline V gene sequence: CDR1 DFQATT, CDR2 SNEGSKA (reference sequence). V lost 4 bases to trimming and J lost 7 bases, with 8 bases between them. The CDR3, as DNA: TGCAGTGCTACTAGGACAGAGCAGTACTTC. The encoded protein is CSATRTEQYF.

The chain joins TRBV9 to TRBJ1-2; a weak D match, TRBD1 (6 bases). The CDR3 loop spans 12 amino acids. V shed 4 bases and J shed 6 bases, with 10 bases lying between them. Germline loops: CDR1 SGDLS, CDR2 YYNGEE. Written as DNA, the CDR3 is TGTGCCAGCAGCTTAACAGGGAATGGCTACACCTTC. It codes for CASSLTGNGYTF.

This clone appeared a single time. This chain links TRBV5-1 with TRBJ1-2; 8 bases are shared with TRBD1. The CDR3 is 17 residues long. V was pared by 6 bases and J by 2 bases, with 15 bases of the junction left unmatched. Germline values: CDR1 SGHRS, CDR2 YFSETQ. For the CDR3, the DNA is TGCGCCAGCAATCCAGGGGGCGGCTATCTTGGAAACTATGGCTACACCTTC. Translation gives CASNPGGGYLGNYGYTF. The full variable domain, with the rest looked up from reference TRBV5-1 and TRBJ1-2, is KAGVTQTPRYLIKTRGQQVTLSCSPISGHRSVSWYQQTPGQGLQFLFEYFSETQRNKGNFPGRFSGRQFSNSRSEMNVSTLELGDSALYLCASNPGGGYLGNYGYTFGSGTRLTVV.

This clone was observed a few times. The chain links TRBV6-5 to TRBJ1-3; no definite D call. Germline CDR1 MNHEY, CDR2 SVGAGI. This CDR3 contains 15 residues. The V end lost 0 bases, the J end lost 2 bases, and 8 bases lay between the germline ends. The CDR3 is CASSYSSRTGNTIYF. CDR3 sequence (DNA): TGTGCCAGCAGTTACTCGTCCAGGACTGGAAACACCATATATTTT.

This chain uses TRBV5-1 with TRBJ1-3, with D unresolved. The CDR3 contains 15 residues. The ends were cut back, 4 bases at V and 0 bases at J, with 11 bases in the middle. CDR1 is SGHRS and CDR2 is YFSETQ in the germline V gene. DNA for the CDR3: TGCGCCAGCAGCCCTGAATCCAGCTCTGGAAACACCATATATTTT. Encoded protein: CASSPESSSGNTIYF. Full variable domain (missing parts from reference TRBV5-1 and TRBJ1-3): KAGVTQTPRYLIKTRGQQVTLSCSPISGHRSVSWYQQTPGQGLQFLFEYFSETQRNKGNFPGRFSGRQFSNSRSEMNVSTLELGDSALYLCASSPESSSGNTIYFGEGSWLTVV.

The chain has TRBV6-5 and TRBJ1-2; possible D gene TRBD1, 6 bases. Trimming removed 5 bases at V and 3 bases at J, with 16 bases between. The CDR3 extends over 15 amino acids. Germline-derived CDR1 and CDR2 are MNHEY and SVGAGI. CDR3 amino acids: CASSGRTASHYGYTF. CDR3 bases: TGTGCCAGCAGTGGCCGGACAGCGAGCCACTATGGCTACACCTTC.

V and J are TRBV5-8 and TRBJ1-5; 9 bases are shared with TRBD1. The CDR3 consists of 16 residues. Germline loops: CDR1 SGHTS, CDR2 YDEGEE. Germline trimming cut 2 bases from V and 3 bases from J; bases unmatched to any gene: 6. The CDR3 protein is CASSFERTGVNQPQHF. The CDR3 DNA follows: TGTGCCAGCAGCTTCGAACGGACAGGGGTCAATCAGCCCCAGCATTTT.

The chain joins TRBV7-9 to TRBJ2-7; 9 nucleotides match TRBD2. Germline V gene sequence: CDR1 SEHNR, CDR2 FQNEAQ (reference sequence). The trim removed 4 bases at V and 2 bases at J, leaving 6 bases unmatched. CDR3 size: 15 residues. DNA of the CDR3: TGTGCCAGCAGCTCCGCGAGCGGGGGGACCTACGAGCAGTACTTC. Translating gives CASSSASGGTYEQYF.

This clone was observed once. The CDR3 loop reads CASSVAGTSGASTDTQYF. Here the CDR3 DNA reads TGTGCCAGCAGCGTAGCTGGGACTAGCGGGGCCAGCACAGATACGCAGTATTTT. The chain employs TRBV9 and TRBJ2-3; 13 bases are a match to TRBD2. This CDR3 region has 18 residues. Germline V gene sequence: CDR1 SGDLS, CDR2 YYNGEE. J gave up 0 bases and V 0 bases, and 4 bases lay outside the gene matches.

The chain carries TRBV6-5 and TRBJ2-4, with 9 nucleotides matching TRBD1. The length of the CDR3 is 15 residues. The germline V gene encodes CDR1 MNHEY and CDR2 SVGAGI. The J segment lost 8 bases and the V segment lost 5 bases, leaving 10 bases of the junction unmatched. Here the CDR3 reads CASSRGQGLRDIQYF. The CDR3 DNA is TGTGCCAGCAGTAGGGGACAGGGCCTTAGGGACATTCAGTACTTC.

This rearrangement joins TRBV7-2 to TRBJ1-5; D ambiguous. V was trimmed by 1 base and J by 6 bases, leaving 7 bases between them. The CDR3 is made up of 13 amino acids. Germline CDR1 reads SGHTA; CDR2 reads FQGNSA. The CDR3 reads CASSLEGGQPQHF. CDR3 bases: TGTGCCAGCAGCTTAGAGGGAGGTCAGCCCCAGCATTTT.

The chain recombines TRBV6-5 with TRBJ1-2; unclear D gene. This CDR3 contains 14 residues. Trimming stripped 0 bases from V and 2 bases from J, with 7 bases between. Germline CDR1 MNHEY, CDR2 SVGAGI. The CDR3 DNA reads as TGTGCCAGCAGTTACTCAGAGATGAACTATGGCTACACCTTC. Its translation: CASSYSEMNYGYTF.

J is TRBJ2-1 and V is TRBV19; TRBD2 matches at 11 bases. V dropped 4 bases and J dropped 3; count of bases not matched to a gene: 17. The length of the CDR3 is 20 residues. CDR1 and CDR2 from the germline V gene are LNHDA and SQIVND (reference sequence). The CDR3 nucleotides are TGTGCCAGTAGTAGGGAGGGCGGGACTAGCGGTACTCCCATCTACAATGAGCAGTTCTTC. Translating gives CASSREGGTSGTPIYNEQFF.

As regards this clone: It is unclear where the CDR3 begins or ends on the DNA, so no DNA is shown, and the CDR3 is as TCRdb lists it. The genes are TRBV29-1 and TRBJ2-3; the DNA was not compared with TRBD2, the D call given in the table. With termini counted, the CDR3 has 19 amino acids. Germline loops: CDR1 SQVTM, CDR2 ANQGSEA. CDR3: CSVEAPSWAGGSLQLAPYF.